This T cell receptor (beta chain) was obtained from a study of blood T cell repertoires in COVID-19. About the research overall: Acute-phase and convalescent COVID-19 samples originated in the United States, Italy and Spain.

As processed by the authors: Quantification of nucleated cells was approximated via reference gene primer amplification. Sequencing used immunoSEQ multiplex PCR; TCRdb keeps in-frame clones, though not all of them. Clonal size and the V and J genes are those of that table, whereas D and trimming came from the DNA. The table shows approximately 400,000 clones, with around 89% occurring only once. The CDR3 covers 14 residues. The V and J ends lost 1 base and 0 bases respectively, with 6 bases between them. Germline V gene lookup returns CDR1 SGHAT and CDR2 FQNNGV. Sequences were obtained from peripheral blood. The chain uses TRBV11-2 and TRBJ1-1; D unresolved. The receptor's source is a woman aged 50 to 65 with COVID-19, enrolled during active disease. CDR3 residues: CASSLVLVNTEAFF. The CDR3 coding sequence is TGTGCCAGCAGCTTAGTATTAGTGAACACTGAAGCTTTCTTT.